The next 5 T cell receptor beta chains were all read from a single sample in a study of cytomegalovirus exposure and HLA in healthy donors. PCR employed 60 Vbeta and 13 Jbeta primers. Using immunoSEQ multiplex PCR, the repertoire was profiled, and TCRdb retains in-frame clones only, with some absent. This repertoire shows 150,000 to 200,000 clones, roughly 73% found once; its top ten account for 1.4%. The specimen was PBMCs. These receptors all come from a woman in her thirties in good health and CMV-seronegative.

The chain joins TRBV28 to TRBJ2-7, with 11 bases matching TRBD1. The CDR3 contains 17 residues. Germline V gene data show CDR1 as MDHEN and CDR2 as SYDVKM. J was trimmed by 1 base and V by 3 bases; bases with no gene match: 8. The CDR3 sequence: CASSLAPGQGGSYEQYF. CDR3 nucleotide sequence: TGTGCCAGCAGTTTGGCCCCGGGACAGGGGGGATCCTACGAGCAGTACTTC.

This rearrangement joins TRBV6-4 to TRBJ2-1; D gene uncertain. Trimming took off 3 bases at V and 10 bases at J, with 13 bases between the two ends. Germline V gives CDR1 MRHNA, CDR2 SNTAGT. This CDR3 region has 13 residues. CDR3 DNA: TGTGCCAGCAGTGATTCAGAAATAACGGAGCAGTTCTTC. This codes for CASSDSEITEQFF.

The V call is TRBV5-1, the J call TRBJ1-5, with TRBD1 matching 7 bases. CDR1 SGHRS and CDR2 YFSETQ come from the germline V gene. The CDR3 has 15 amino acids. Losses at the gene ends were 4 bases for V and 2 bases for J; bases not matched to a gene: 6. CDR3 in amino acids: CASSPQGGGNQPQHF. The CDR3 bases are TGCGCCAGCAGCCCCCAGGGGGGTGGCAATCAGCCCCAGCATTTT.

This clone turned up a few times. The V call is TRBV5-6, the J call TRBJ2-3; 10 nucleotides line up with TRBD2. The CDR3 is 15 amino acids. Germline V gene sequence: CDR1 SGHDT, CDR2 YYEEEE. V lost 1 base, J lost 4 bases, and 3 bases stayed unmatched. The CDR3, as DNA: TGTGCCAGCAGCTTGCCTAGCGGGGGACCAGATACGCAGTATTTT. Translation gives CASSLPSGGPDTQYF.

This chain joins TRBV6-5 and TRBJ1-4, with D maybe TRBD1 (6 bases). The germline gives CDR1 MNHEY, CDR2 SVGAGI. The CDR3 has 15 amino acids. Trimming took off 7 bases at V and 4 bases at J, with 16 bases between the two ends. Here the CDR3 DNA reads TGTGCCAGCACCCCGCGGGGGCTAATTAATGAAAAACTGTTTTTT. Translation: CASTPRGLINEKLFF.